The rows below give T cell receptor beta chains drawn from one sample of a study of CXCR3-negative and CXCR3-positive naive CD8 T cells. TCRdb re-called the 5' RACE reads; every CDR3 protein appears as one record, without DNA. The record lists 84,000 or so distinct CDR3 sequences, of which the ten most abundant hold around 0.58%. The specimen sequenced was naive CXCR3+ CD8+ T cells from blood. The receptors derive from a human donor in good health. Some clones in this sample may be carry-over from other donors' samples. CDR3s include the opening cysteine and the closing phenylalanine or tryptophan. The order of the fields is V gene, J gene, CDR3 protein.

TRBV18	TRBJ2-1	CASSPLGGLEQFF
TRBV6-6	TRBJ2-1	CASLGADNEQFF
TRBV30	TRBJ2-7	CAWSVGNPYEQYF
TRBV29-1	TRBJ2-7	CSSSLAGSYEQYF
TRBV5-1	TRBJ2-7	CASSWGPTGGASYEQYF
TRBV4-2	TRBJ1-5	CASSQERVDQPQHF
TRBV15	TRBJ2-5	CATSPGQSLQETQYF
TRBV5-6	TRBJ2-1	CASSLGLAGVYEQFF
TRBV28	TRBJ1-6	CASRITGDSPLHF
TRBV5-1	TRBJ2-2	CASMLGLAGITGELFF
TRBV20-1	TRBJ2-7	CSVGPLRVDEQYF
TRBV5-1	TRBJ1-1	CASSLVRRLTEAFF
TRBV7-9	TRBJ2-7	CASSFPVDPYEQYF
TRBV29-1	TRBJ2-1	CSVERVGMTKPLPNEQFF
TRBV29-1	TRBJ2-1	CSVEAGAYNEQFF
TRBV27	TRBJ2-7	CASSLEAGWNYEQYF
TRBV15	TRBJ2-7	CATSGRGGRRYEQYF
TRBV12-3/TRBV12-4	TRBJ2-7	CASSLGTIDEQYF
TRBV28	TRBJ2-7	CASSEGQVIYEQYF
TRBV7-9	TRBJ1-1	CASDPGDTEAFF
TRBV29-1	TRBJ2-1	CSVEEAGWSYNEQFF
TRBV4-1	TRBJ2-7	CASSLDTMVPEQYF
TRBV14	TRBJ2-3	CASSQDHDFTDTQYF
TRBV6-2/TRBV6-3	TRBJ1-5	CASSYRISNQPQHF
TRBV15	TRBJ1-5	CATSRDGQTGNQHF
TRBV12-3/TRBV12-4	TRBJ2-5	CASRTSGGVETQYF
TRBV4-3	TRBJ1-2	CASSQDLYGEINGYTF
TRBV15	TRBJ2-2	CATSPGGDTGELFF
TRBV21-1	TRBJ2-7	CASSKLGQGPVQYF
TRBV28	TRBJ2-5	CASLAGHETQYF
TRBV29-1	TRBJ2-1	CSVAGGTINERFF
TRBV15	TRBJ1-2	CATSRADRGYGYTF
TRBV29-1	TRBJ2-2	CSVVGTAVNTGELFF
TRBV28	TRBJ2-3	CASSFQRGGRTDTQYF
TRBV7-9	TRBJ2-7	CASSPGQSITNSYEQYF
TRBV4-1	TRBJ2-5	CASSQGLATNRRQETQYF
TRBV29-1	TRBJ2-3	CSVEDRLAGVGEGTDTQYF
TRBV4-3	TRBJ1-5	CASSHGLSSQPQHF
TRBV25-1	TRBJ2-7	CASSEFSGETPYEQYF
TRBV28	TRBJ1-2	CASTPSGAGGYGYTF
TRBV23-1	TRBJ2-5	CASSQSKVVDRGEETQYF
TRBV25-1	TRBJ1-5	CASSQGGGNQPQHF
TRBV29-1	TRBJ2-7	CSVEGGTATGVLGEQYF
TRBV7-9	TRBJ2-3	CASSPRDREADTQYF
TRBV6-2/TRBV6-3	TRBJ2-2	CASSLGALWTGELFF